This TCR beta chain is drawn from a study of OX40 agonist ivuxolimab in advanced cancers. Note on this clone: What it recognizes is unknown.

Some clones are missing from TCRdb's copy, which holds only in-frame ones; the method was immunoSEQ multiplex PCR. The table has under 95,000 clones, roughly 87% seen once; the top ten hold roughly 1.4%. V was trimmed by 3 bases and J by 0 bases, leaving 2 bases between them. Per germline, CDR1 SEHNR and CDR2 FQNEAQ (reference sequence). The CDR3 loop spans 12 amino acids. The study, taken as a whole, reports: Low normalized T-cell clonal expansion was also seen in some nonresponders. Both blood CD4+ and CD8+ T cells showed clonal growth by week 6 at 0.1 to 3.0 mg/kg.

The chain links TRBV7-9 to TRBJ1-1, with D unclear. The sequence was collected from an adult with an advanced solid tumor such as melanoma, head and neck, liver or kidney cancer. Sequenced here: CD4+ or CD8+ T cells sorted from blood, sampled in a trial of the OX40 agonist ivuxolimab. The CDR3 loop is CASSLMNTEAFF. The CDR3 nucleotides are TGTGCCAGCAGCTTGATGAACACTGAAGCTTTCTTT. The full variable domain, in which reference TRBV7-9 and TRBJ1-1 provide the parts outside the CDR3, is DTGVSQNPRHKITKRGQNVTFRCDPISEHNRLYWYRQTLGQGPEFLTYFQNEAQLEKSRLLSDRFSAERPKGSFSTLEIQRTEQGDSAMYLCASSLMNTEAFFGQGTRLTVV.